This entry lists 5 T cell receptor beta chains sequenced from one sample in a study of T cells in Graves' hyperthyroidism and ophthalmopathy. TCR beta CDR3 regions were amplified from RNA. HTBI primers drove first-round RT-PCR of the TCR CDR3. From the multiplex PCR reads, TCRdb called clonotypes with MiXCR, one entry per CDR3 protein. Of hundreds of thousands of distinct CDR3 sequences in the sample, roughly 21% were seen once. Material for sequencing was blood. The origin of the receptors is a middle-aged man with Graves' ophthalmopathy.

This clonotype was picked up many times. This chain links TRBV7-8 with TRBJ2-2; TRBD1 matches at 9 bases. CDR1 is SGHVS and CDR2 is FQNEAQ in the germline V gene. Trimming at V came to 3 bases and at J to 5 bases, leaving 4 bases not matched to a gene. The CDR3 runs 15 residues. CDR3 in DNA: TGTGCCAGCAGCTTGCGGACAGGGGAGACCGGGGAGCTGTTTTTT. This gives the protein CASSLRTGETGELFF.

CDR3 amino acids: CASSLDLGSTEAFF. The CDR3 DNA is TGTGCCAGCAGCTTAGACCTAGGAAGCACTGAAGCTTTCTTT. The chain combines TRBV7-6 with TRBJ1-1, with D hard to call. With 1 base removed from V and 4 bases from J, the gap between germline ends came to 10 bases. The V gene's germline CDR1 is SGHVS and CDR2 FNYEAQ. This CDR3 has 14 amino acids.

Turning to this clonotype: This may stem from a read error, because a much larger clone lies one nucleotide away. This chain links TRBV11-1 with TRBJ2-1, with D possibly being TRBD2 (7 bases). The CDR3 spans 18 residues. Germline assignment: CDR1 SGHAT and CDR2 FQDESV (reference sequence). Trimming pared 1 base from V and 0 bases from J, leaving 16 bases between. CDR3 in DNA: TGTGCCAGCAGCTTAGGGGGGGGGGGCCTAAGCTCCTACAATGAGCAGTTCTTC. It specifies CASSLGGGGLSSYNEQFF.

The gene calls are TRBV27 and TRBJ1-1; possible D gene TRBD1, 5 bases. Trimming stripped 6 bases from V and 4 bases from J, with 12 bases between. Germline CDR1 is MNHEY and CDR2 is SMNVEV (reference sequence). The CDR3 is 13 residues long. This CDR3 reads CASRGVFGTEAFF. In DNA, the CDR3 is TGTGCCAGCAGGGGGGTTTTTGGCACTGAAGCTTTCTTT.

This clonotype was observed a few times. J is TRBJ1-5 and V is TRBV2; D possibly corresponds to TRBD1 (6 bases). Germline V gene data show CDR1 as SNHLY and CDR2 as FYNNEI. Between the trimmed V and J ends, which lost 5 bases and 2 bases, there was a span of 13 bases. The CDR3 consists of 15 residues. CDR3 bases: TGTGCCAGCAGTTTGGACCCAGGGGGCAATCAGCCCCAGCATTTT. Amino acids: CASSLDPGGNQPQHF.